This record covers a single T cell receptor (beta chain). The antigen remains undetermined. This sample is part of a study of cytomegalovirus exposure and HLA in healthy donors. Study information: The 120 or so validation repertoires were reported in a later analysis to have been generated on the same platform as the 500 to 700 first-cohort repertoires. Study-level points and caveats: 164 TCR beta chains were listed as cytomegalovirus-associated. Published work reported that the classifier diagnosed cytomegalovirus status with high specificity and sensitivity.

The table came from immunoSEQ multiplex PCR; TCRdb's copy has only in-frame clones and leaves some out. The table has 70,000 to 80,000 clones, nearly 95% seen once. Trimming cost V 4 bases and J 2 bases; bases outside gene matches: 8. The CDR3 length is 17 residues. Germline CDR1 SGHNT, CDR2 YYREEE (reference sequence). The chain combines TRBV5-4 with TRBJ2-7, with 14 bases matching TRBD2. This receptor was identified in a woman in her late teens or twenties in good health and CMV-seronegative. Input material: PBMCs. The CDR3 region is CASSPGLAGADPYEQYF. The CDR3 DNA follows: TGTGCCAGCAGCCCGGGACTAGCGGGGGCCGACCCCTACGAGCAGTACTTC.